The source of this T cell receptor (beta chain) is a study of CD8 T cells in Susac syndrome. Points from the study as a whole: As acknowledged by the study, its TCR sequencing and HLA analysis included a relatively small number of individuals.

This CDR3 spans 16 amino acids. The germline V gene encodes CDR1 SGHAT and CDR2 FQNNGV. With V trimmed by 3 bases and J by 3 bases, 3 bases remained unmatched. Details on this clonotype: Its antigen remains unknown.

RNA in amounts of roughly 0.5 to 1 ug was reverse transcribed with random hexamers. The amplification used immunoSEQ multiplex PCR on TCR beta CDR3; it spanned 54 Vbeta and 13 Jbeta. TCRdb ran MiXCR on the immunoSEQ multiplex PCR reads and lists one entry per CDR3 protein. The data hold about 300,000 distinct CDR3 sequences, with 92% observed a single time. CD8+ and CD4+ T cells from blood underwent TCR beta sequencing. Bulk CD8+ and CD4+ cells came from magnetic negative isolation; CD8+ TEMRA by FACS. The source of this sequence is a human donor with multiple sclerosis. The chain recombines TRBV11-2 with TRBJ2-5; 14 bases align to TRBD2. The material sequenced was CD4+ T cells from PBMCs. As DNA, the CDR3 is TGTGCCAGCAGCTTGAGGGGACTAGCGGGGGAAGAGACCCAGTACTTC. This gives the protein CASSLRGLAGEETQYF.